This T cell receptor (beta chain) was sequenced for a study of response to subunit inactivated influenza vaccine. The study's findings and limits: It was the authors' suggestion that each seasonal influenza vaccination recruits few new T cells.

This CDR3 region has 17 residues. Trimming removed 4 bases from V and 2 bases from J; junction bases left unmatched: 9. Germline assignment: CDR1 LNHDA and CDR2 SQIVND (reference sequence). TCRdb passed the RT-PCR reads through MiXCR, listing each CDR3 protein once. In the table there are 530,000 or so distinct CDR3 sequences, around 15% of which are singletons. This clonotype came up a few times. The target antigen is unknown. The chain is built from TRBV19 and TRBJ2-3, with TRBD2 matching 10 bases. This clonotype was obtained from a man aged 50 or older who received an inactivated influenza vaccine. The starting material was PBMCs from blood, obtained about 12 days after vaccination. The CDR3 sequence is CASSTFGLAEITDTQYF. The CDR3 region has the DNA TGTGCCAGTAGTACATTCGGACTAGCGGAGATCACAGATACGCAGTATTTT.